This TCR beta chain was found in a study of blood T cells in healthy people across ages. Notes on the study in general: Both naive CD4+ cell counts and diversity were greater in long-lived donors than in aged donors. Researchers said unsorted PBMCs prevented a conclusive naive versus antigen-experienced comparison.

CDR3 length: 14 amino acids. The germline V gene encodes CDR1 DFQATT and CDR2 SNEGSKA (reference sequence). Trimming removed 6 bases from V and 3 bases from J; junction bases left unmatched: 6. The individuals who served as donors were healthy Caucasians living in Russia, aged roughly 6 to 95. Isolating PBMCs gave at least 7 million of these cells per sample. Through a sample-barcoded 5' primer and a J-beta primer mix, a second PCR was run for roughly 6 to 12 cycles. TCRdb fed the 5' RACE reads into MiXCR, producing one record per CDR3 protein. The top ten clones hold over 5% of a sample with around 1.5 million distinct CDR3 sequences, around 59% of them seen once. As to this clonotype: Its antigen remains unknown.

The sequenced sample was blood. The source is a man between 18 and 35 years old in good health. V is TRBV20-1 and J is TRBJ2-3; TRBD2 matches 10 bases. CDR3 DNA sequence: TGCAGTGCCGAGGGTAGCGGGAGGACAGATACGCAGTATTTT. This gives the protein CSAEGSGRTDTQYF.